Below, 16 T cell receptor beta chains from the same sample are listed, as sequenced in a study of Graves' ophthalmopathy and Graves' hyperthyroidism. The study amplified TCR beta CDR3 regions using RNA transcripts. The library came from an HTBI-primed first-round RT-PCR and a second-round multiplex PCR. TCRdb reanalysed the multiplex PCR reads using MiXCR and keeps one entry per CDR3 protein. This sample has 740,000 or so distinct CDR3 sequences, with roughly 41% found just once. The source material was peripheral blood. Receptor source: an adult man with Graves' ophthalmopathy.

This clonotype turned up a few times. This sequence joins TRBV10-3 and TRBJ1-5; tentatively, D is TRBD1 (5 bases). Germline V gives CDR1 ENHRY, CDR2 SYGVKD. V lost 2 bases, J lost 7 bases, and 6 bases lay in between. This CDR3 is 12 amino acids long. DNA of the CDR3: TGTGCCATCAGTGAGGGGGGACAGCCCCAGCATTTT. Translation: CAISEGGQPQHF.

This clonotype was counted at least ten times. The chain has TRBV20-1 and TRBJ1-5; D is unresolved. The germline V gene encodes CDR1 DFQATT and CDR2 SNEGSKA (reference sequence). Trimming took 2 bases from V and 1 from J, leaving 6 bases between them. The CDR3 loop spans 13 amino acids. The DNA for the CDR3 is TGCAGTGCTAGATCGGGGAGCAATCAGCCCCAGCATTTT. This gives the protein CSARSGSNQPQHF.

This chain connects TRBV7-9 to TRBJ1-1, with 10 bases that match TRBD1. The CDR3 runs to 15 residues. V gave up 2 bases and J gave up 4 bases; unmatched junction bases: 4. The germline V gene encodes CDR1 SEHNR and CDR2 FQNEAQ (reference sequence). The CDR3 nucleotides read TGTGCCAGCAGCTTAAGGACAGGGGGGCGCACTGAAGCTTTCTTT. Translation: CASSLRTGGRTEAFF.

This clonotype occurred many times. CDR3 protein: CSALSGSQYF. CDR3 in DNA: TGCAGCGCCCTATCCGGGTCCCAGTACTTC. V usage is TRBV29-1 and J usage is TRBJ2-5; D unresolved. This CDR3 spans 10 amino acids. Between the trimmed V and J ends, which lost 7 bases and 9 bases, there was a span of 12 bases. Germline lookup yields CDR1 SQVTM and CDR2 ANQGSEA.

This clonotype was observed many times. The chain combines TRBV9 with TRBJ2-5; weak D call: TRBD2 (6 bases). The V end lost 3 bases, the J end lost 2 bases, and 14 bases lay between the germline ends. The germline V gene has CDR1 SGDLS and CDR2 YYNGEE. The CDR3 runs 15 residues. The CDR3 DNA sequence: TGTGCCAGCAGCGCCGTGGGGAGGAGTCAAGAGACCCAGTACTTC. It is translated as CASSAVGRSQETQYF.

The chain uses TRBV2 and TRBJ2-7, with D tentatively TRBD1 or TRBD2 (5 bases each). From germline, CDR1 is SNHLY and CDR2 FYNNEI. The CDR3 is 14 amino acids. The germline V and J ends were trimmed by 8 bases and 3 bases, with 17 bases remaining between them. Written as DNA, the CDR3 is TGTGCCAGCGGAACCGGGGCGGACCTCTACGAGCAGTACTTC. Translated: CASGTGADLYEQYF.

This clonotype was seen only a few times. The chain is built from TRBV12-3 or TRBV12-4 and TRBJ1-5, with D possibly matching TRBD1 (5 bases). This CDR3 has 15 residues. V lost 4 bases and J lost 5, with 15 bases in between. DNA for the CDR3: TGTGCCAGCAGTTACAATCGGGGGGAGCATCAGCCCCAGCATTTT. This translates into CASSYNRGEHQPQHF.

On this clonotype itself: Given a much more abundant clone one base away, this may be a read error. Since the CDR3 does not end with the conserved phenylalanine or tryptophan, this likely comes from a read error. This sequence joins TRBV20-1 and TRBJ2-7; D remains unclear. Between the trimmed V and J ends, which lost 3 bases and 6 bases, there was a span of 9 bases. This CDR3 is 11 amino acids long. Germline CDR1 and CDR2: DFQATT and SNEGSKA (reference sequence). The CDR3 spells CSASSALEQYS. CDR3 DNA sequence: TGCAGTGCTAGTTCGGCGCTCGAGCAGTACTCC.

This rearrangement joins TRBV6-6 to TRBJ1-5; D might be TRBD1 (5 bases). Germline CDR1 is MNHNY and CDR2 is SVGAGI (reference sequence). CDR3 length equals 13 residues. Trimming took 7 bases from V and 2 from J, leaving 9 bases between them. The CDR3 DNA sequence: TGTGCCAGCACCGTGGGGGGCAATCAGCCCCAGCATTTT. It encodes CASTVGGNQPQHF.

For this clonotype: A read error may explain this, as a much larger clone is one base away. The chain links TRBV7-3 to TRBJ2-5; D is ambiguous. Germline CDR1 is SGHTA and CDR2 is FQGTGA. V lost 6 bases, J lost 5 bases, and 16 bases lay in between. The CDR3 sequence is 14 residues long. The CDR3 nucleotides are TGTGCCAGCAGTGTTGGAGCAAACGGGGAGACCCAGTACTTC. It is translated as CASSVGANGETQYF.

This clonotype was counted a few times. The CDR3 DNA follows: TGTGCCAGCAGTGAATTCCGTAGCGGGAGGACAACAGATACGCAGTATTTT. Translating gives CASSEFRSGRTTDTQYF. The J gene is TRBJ2-3, the V gene TRBV25-1, with 10 bases fitting TRBD2. V trimming: 1 base; J trimming: 3 bases; junction bases outside the gene matches: 7. This CDR3 has 17 amino acids. Germline CDR1 MGHDK, CDR2 SYGVNS.

This clonotype was seen a few times. The gene calls are TRBV11-2 and TRBJ2-5, with TRBD2 matching 7 bases. Germline CDR1 reads SGHAT; CDR2 reads FQNNGV. V gave up 2 bases and J gave up 5 bases; unmatched junction bases: 8. This CDR3 has 15 residues. CDR3 sequence (DNA): TGTGCCAGCAGCTTAATTGGCGGGAGAGGGGAGACCCAGTACTTC. Translating gives CASSLIGGRGETQYF.

J is TRBJ1-1 and V is TRBV28; unclear D gene. The ends were cut back, 5 bases at V and 10 bases at J, with 17 bases in the middle. Germline-derived CDR1 and CDR2 are MDHEN and SYDVKM. The CDR3 contains 13 residues. The CDR3 DNA follows: TGTGCCAGCAGTCCAACATCCTCCCGGGGAGCTTTCTTT. Translation: CASSPTSSRGAFF.

This chain connects TRBV7-9 to TRBJ2-7, with a possible D match to TRBD2 (5 bases). The CDR3 has 15 residues. The germline V and J ends were trimmed by 5 bases and 2 bases, with 16 bases remaining between them. Germline CDR1 and CDR2: SEHNR and FQNEAQ (reference sequence). The CDR3 here is CASSPSFGPTYEQYF. CDR3 in DNA: TGTGCCAGCAGCCCTAGCTTCGGACCCACCTACGAGCAGTACTTC.

Regarding this clonotype: At one of its ends the junction is not consistent with the germline gene, which may arise from a read error. The chain recombines TRBV29-1 with TRBJ1-4; 8 nucleotides agree with TRBD1. Per the germline V gene, CDR1 is SQVTM and CDR2 is ANQGSEA. The CDR3 contains 12 residues. The CDR3 DNA reads TGCAGCTTTGACAGGGGAAATGAAAAACTGTTTTTT. Translating it yields CSFDRGNEKLFF.

The chain combines TRBV7-9 with TRBJ2-2, with TRBD1 as a possible D gene (6 bases). Trimming shortened V by 1 base and J by 4 bases, and 13 bases separated the two germline ends. Per germline, CDR1 SEHNR and CDR2 FQNEAQ (reference sequence). The CDR3 spans 16 residues. The CDR3 loop reads CASSLVQGMGTGELFF. DNA for the CDR3: TGTGCCAGCAGCTTAGTTCAGGGGATGGGCACCGGGGAGCTGTTTTTT.